This T cell receptor beta chain emerged from a study of cytomegalovirus exposure and HLA in healthy donors. For this clone: Its antigen is as yet unknown.

General observations from the study: Among TCR sequences, most were rare, though some public TCRs appeared in many donors. Sequencing likely caused a cluster of highly shared sequence variants. The productive fraction for most TCR beta V segments was about 90% or about 30% in an earlier analysis.

The PCR contained 60 Vbeta and 13 Jbeta primers. Some clones are missing from TCRdb's copy, which holds only in-frame ones; the method was immunoSEQ multiplex PCR. The sample has some 140,000 clones, 66% seen once. The sequence was collected from a human donor in good health. The sequenced sample was PBMCs.

The CDR3 bases are TGCGCCAGCAGCCGACCCGAGGGAAGGATCTACGAGCAGTACTTC. This sequence encodes CASSRPEGRIYEQYF. The rearrangement links TRBV4-1 to TRBJ2-7; D is perhaps TRBD2 (5 bases). Per germline, CDR1 MGHRA and CDR2 YSYEKL. Deletions cut 4 bases from V and 3 bases from J, with 16 bases between. This CDR3 region has 15 residues.